The sequence of this TCR beta chain was determined in a study of blood T cell repertoires in COVID-19 (dated by TCRdb to about 2020). Describing the broader study: Samples covering the acute and convalescent phases of COVID-19 were provided by collaborators in the United States, Italy and Spain. The samples were drawn from two sources: the first 160 participants of the ongoing ImmuneRACE study, and over 1,000 subjects contributed by 6 global collaborators. The material from the prospective study consisted of cDNA or gDNA derived from T cells, B-cell-depleted T cells, or PBMCs. The repertoires were released in a freely available public database intended as a resource for research on the immune response to SARS-CoV-2. Deeply sampled blood TCRbeta repertoires from subjects exposed to, actively infected with, or recovered from COVID-19 were included in the dataset. Sample metadata almost always included a de-identified subject ID, COVID-19 status, age in years and sex. Where HLA class I and class II types were available, the types were taken from metadata supplied by the sample provider, not from assay-based typing.

The immunoSEQ Assay, a bias-controlled multiplex PCR, was used to amplify TCRbeta CDR3 regions from genomic DNA. As for how the authors treated the data: Within the assay, amplification of reference gene primers was used to estimate how many nucleated cells each sample contained. To quantify the absolute abundance of each unique TCRbeta CDR3 rearrangement, sequence reads were collapsed and filtered. For each sample, productive Simpson clonality was calculated by taking the square root of Simpson's diversity index across productive rearrangements. Not all clones reach the TCRdb copy of this immuneACCESS table, which keeps in-frame sequences only. Checked studies attribute under half of the gap to unresolved V genes and leave the rest unexplained. V and J calls and clone size are given by that table; D and trimming were obtained from the DNA. This sample holds about 69,000 clones; less than 95% were observed only once. The ten largest clones capture approximately 4.8% of the sample.

Paper-wide results and their limitations: How much clinical and demographic metadata was included differed by source and by participant, and the metadata was provided uncurated.

Collaborating institutions collected whole blood in K2EDTA tubes following their own protocols. For TCRbeta analysis, collaborators shipped samples as frozen whole blood, isolated PBMCs, or DNA extracted from either of those sample types. About this clone itself: This receptor's antigen is unknown. Base qualities are not recorded, but no much larger clone differs from it by a single base.

V drops 3 bases and J drops 1 base, leaving 11 bases in between. The CDR3 contains 15 residues, cysteine and phenylalanine counted. The read is trimmed to its CDR3 DNA, 45 bases read in frame from base 1. For CDR1 and CDR2, the germline V gene lists SGDLS and YYNGEE. The clonotype was recovered from a woman aged 60-75 years with active COVID-19. The V and J genes are TRBV9 and TRBJ2-1; the D gene is perhaps TRBD2, from 6 matching bases. Material: peripheral blood. The CDR3 protein is CASSGGALSYNEQFF. Here is the DNA: TGTGCCAGCAGCGGCGGGGCCCTATCCTACAATGAGCAGTTCTTC.